The 18 T cell receptor beta chains in this list originate from one sample, sequenced in a study of OX40 agonist ivuxolimab in advanced cancers. Clones were sequenced by immunoSEQ multiplex PCR, and TCRdb holds only the in-frame ones, with some missing. The table lists over 10,000 clones, over 75% of them singletons. The sample consisted of CD4+ or CD8+ T cells sorted from blood, taken in a trial of the OX40 agonist ivuxolimab. The receptors were sampled from an adult with an advanced solid tumor such as melanoma, head and neck, liver or kidney cancer.

This chain connects TRBV4-3 to TRBJ2-2; unclear D gene. The CDR3 runs 15 residues. Trimming cost V 0 bases and J 2 bases, with 7 bases left between them. Germline V gene data show CDR1 as LGHNA and CDR2 as YSLEER. For the CDR3, the DNA is TGCGCCAGCAGCCAAGATTGGGGTAACACCGGGGAGCTGTTTTTT. This translates into CASSQDWGNTGELFF.

This chain joins TRBV19 and TRBJ2-3; D perhaps matches TRBD1 (6 bases). The CDR3 extends over 16 amino acids. Trimming left V 1 base short and J 0 bases short, with 11 bases between. CDR1 and CDR2 (germline): LNHDA, SQIVND (reference sequence). The CDR3 DNA reads TGTGCCAGTAGTATAGGAACAGGGTGGAGCACAGATACGCAGTATTTT. Residues: CASSIGTGWSTDTQYF. The full variable domain, in which reference TRBV19 and TRBJ2-3 provide the parts outside the CDR3, is DGGITQSPKYLFRKEGQNVTLSCEQNLNHDAMYWYRQDPGQGLRLIYYSQIVNDFQKGDIAEGYSVSREKKESFPLTVTSAQKNPTAFYLCASSIGTGWSTDTQYFGPGTRLTVL.

V usage is TRBV9 and J usage is TRBJ2-1, with 10 bases identical to TRBD1. V lost 1 base, J lost 1 base, and 2 bases stayed unmatched. The CDR3 contains 16 residues. Germline V gene sequence: CDR1 SGDLS, CDR2 YYNGEE. The DNA for the CDR3 is TGTGCCAGCAGCGTACCGGGACAGGGGTCCTACAATGAGCAGTTCTTC. It is translated as CASSVPGQGSYNEQFF.

This chain connects TRBV7-9 to TRBJ1-4, with D unclear. With 5 bases removed from V and 8 bases from J, the gap between germline ends came to 18 bases. Germline CDR1 is SEHNR and CDR2 is FQNEAQ (reference sequence). CDR3 length: 15 amino acids. In DNA form, the CDR3 reads TGTGCCAGCAGCCCACCCGGCCCCTCGCGGGAAAAACTGTTTTTT. It yields the protein CASSPPGPSREKLFF.

The rearrangement joins TRBV9 to TRBJ2-7, with 9 bases matching TRBD2. With 0 bases clipped from V and 4 bases from J, the junction kept 8 bases outside the gene matches. The CDR3 sequence is 16 residues long. Germline CDR1 is SGDLS and CDR2 is YYNGEE. CDR3 protein: CASSVATGLAGYEQYF. In DNA form, the CDR3 reads TGTGCCAGCAGCGTAGCTACTGGGCTAGCGGGATACGAGCAGTACTTC.

The chain couples TRBV28 to TRBJ1-4, with 8 bases aligning to TRBD1. This CDR3 has 15 residues. Germline V gives CDR1 MDHEN, CDR2 SYDVKM. V trimming: 5 bases; J trimming: 4 bases; junction bases outside the gene matches: 6. CDR3 region: CASSLGQGVNEKLFF. CDR3 nucleotides: TGTGCCAGCAGTCTAGGACAGGGTGTTAATGAAAAACTGTTTTTT.

By sample share, this clone is medium-sized. CDR3 sequence reads: CASTVRANRGEYNEQFF. CDR3 in DNA: TGTGCCAGCACCGTTAGGGCGAACAGGGGCGAATACAATGAGCAGTTCTTC. The chain employs TRBV7-6 and TRBJ2-1, with TRBD1 identical over 7 bases. V shed 7 bases and J 4 bases; nucleotides not matched to a gene: 16. The CDR3 is 17 residues long. Germline assignment: CDR1 SGHVS and CDR2 FNYEAQ. Complete variable domain (other parts from reference TRBV7-6 and TRBJ2-1): GAGVSQSPRYKVTKRGQDVALRCDPISGHVSLYWYRQALGQGPEFLTYFNYEAQQDKSGLPNDRFSAERPEGSISTLTIQRTEQRDSAMYRCASTVRANRGEYNEQFFGPGTRLTVL.

This sequence joins TRBV19 and TRBJ1-5; 8 bases are shared with TRBD1. The CDR3 is 17 amino acids. Per germline, CDR1 LNHDA and CDR2 SQIVND (reference sequence). The V and J ends lost 1 base and 6 bases, in that order; junction bases with no gene match: 11. The CDR3 nucleotides are TGTGCCAGTAGTATAGGAGTGACAGGGGCGTACAGTCAGCCCCAGCATTTT. This gives the protein CASSIGVTGAYSQPQHF.

The rearrangement uses TRBV5-4 and TRBJ2-1; D gene unclear. Germline V gene lookup returns CDR1 SGHNT and CDR2 YYREEE (reference sequence). V was trimmed by 2 bases and J by 1 base, leaving 13 bases between them. This CDR3 spans 16 amino acids. The CDR3 here is CASSFGLGDSYNEQFF. The CDR3 DNA reads as TGTGCCAGCAGCTTCGGGCTTGGCGATTCCTACAATGAGCAGTTCTTC.

V and J are TRBV19 and TRBJ1-6; D perhaps matches TRBD1 (5 bases). The V end lost 11 bases, the J end lost 0 bases, and 14 bases lay between the germline ends. Per the germline V gene, CDR1 is LNHDA and CDR2 is SQIVND (reference sequence). This CDR3 is built from 15 residues. The CDR3 bases are TGTGCCGCCCGCTTGGGGGGCTCCTATAATTCACCCCTCCACTTT. Translated: CAARLGGSYNSPLHF.

This rearrangement joins TRBV25-1 to TRBJ2-7; D is possibly TRBD1 (6 bases). Trimming removed 4 bases at V and 3 bases at J, with 13 bases between. Germline V gene sequence: CDR1 MGHDK, CDR2 SYGVNS. The CDR3 covers 14 residues. The CDR3 DNA reads as TGTGCCAGCAGTGGCCCGGGACACTACTACGAGCAGTACTTC. The encoded protein is CASSGPGHYYEQYF.

The rearrangement links TRBV2 to TRBJ1-1; D might be TRBD1 (5 bases). Germline lookup yields CDR1 SNHLY and CDR2 FYNNEI. V lost 6 bases and J 1 base, leaving 9 bases between the germline ends. The CDR3 runs 13 residues. The CDR3 nucleotides are TGTGCCAGCAGAAGGACAAGGAACACTGAAGCTTTCTTT. It specifies CASRRTRNTEAFF.

V and J are TRBV13 and TRBJ1-6; D remains ambiguous. V lost 0 bases, J lost 7 bases, and 13 bases lay in between. CDR3 length equals 16 residues. Germline CDR1 PRHDT, CDR2 FYEKMQ (reference sequence). The DNA of the CDR3 is TGTGCCAGCAGCTTAGGCCTGTATAAGCCAAATTCACCCCTCCACTTT. Its protein is CASSLGLYKPNSPLHF. Looking up the rest from reference TRBV13 and TRBJ1-6 gives the full variable domain: AAGVIQSPRHLIKEKRETATLKCYPIPRHDTVYWYQQGPGQDPQFLISFYEKMQSDKGSIPDRFSAQQFSDYHSELNMSSLELGDSALYFCASSLGLYKPNSPLHFGNGTRLTVT.

This clone came up a few times. The rearrangement joins TRBV5-4 to TRBJ2-7; 9 bases match TRBD2. Germline lookup yields CDR1 SGHNT and CDR2 YYREEE (reference sequence). The CDR3 spans 14 residues. V shed 6 bases and J 8 bases; nucleotides not matched to a gene: 12. The CDR3 region has the DNA TGTGCCAGCACCCCAGGAGCGGGAGGCCCCCAGCAGTACTTC. It specifies CASTPGAGGPQQYF.

This chain connects TRBV27 to TRBJ2-7; perhaps TRBD1 as D (5 bases). The CDR3 sequence is 14 residues long. From germline, CDR1 is MNHEY and CDR2 SMNVEV (reference sequence). V was pared by 4 bases and J by 4 bases, with 14 bases between. As DNA, the CDR3 is TGTGCCAGCAGTTCAAGTGGGGCGGATTACGAGCAGTACTTC. This encodes CASSSSGADYEQYF.

Here the CDR3 DNA reads TGTGCCAGCAGCTTGGACAGGGGATACGAGCAGTACTTC. The encoded protein is CASSLDRGYEQYF. This chain uses TRBV5-4 with TRBJ2-7; 7 positions agree with TRBD1. V shed 0 bases and J 4 bases; nucleotides not matched to a gene: 1. The CDR3 length is 13 residues. Looked up from germline, CDR1 is SGHNT and CDR2 is YYREEE (reference sequence).

The gene calls are TRBV5-1 and TRBJ1-1; no reliable D call. The germline gives CDR1 SGHRS, CDR2 YFSETQ. The CDR3 consists of 13 residues. V lost 1 base and J 2 bases, leaving 6 bases between the germline ends. CDR3 sequence: CASSLMVNTEAFF. CDR3 DNA: TGCGCCAGCAGCTTGATGGTAAACACTGAAGCTTTCTTT. Full variable domain (missing parts from reference TRBV5-1 and TRBJ1-1): KAGVTQTPRYLIKTRGQQVTLSCSPISGHRSVSWYQQTPGQGLQFLFEYFSETQRNKGNFPGRFSGRQFSNSRSEMNVSTLELGDSALYLCASSLMVNTEAFFGQGTRLTVV.

The chain has TRBV7-9 and TRBJ2-7; D gene uncertain. In germline, CDR1 is SEHNR, CDR2 FQNEAQ (reference sequence). The CDR3 length is 14 residues. Trimming removed 5 bases from V and 2 bases from J, with 13 bases in between. The CDR3 DNA reads TGTGCCAGCAGCACCGGCCTTACCGCCTACGAGCAGTACTTC. Translation: CASSTGLTAYEQYF.